The clone carrying this TCR beta chain was observed once. Its antigen is still unknown. This entry is derived from a study of graft-versus-host responses after intestinal transplantation. About the research overall: The recipients all started with anti-thymocyte globulin induction and then took tacrolimus and steroids for 2 to 4 years. The study, taken as a whole, reports: Graft-donor T cell macrochimerism in patients accompanied high graft-versus-host to host-versus-graft clonal ratios in allografts. Recipient marrow harbored GvH clones, some of which surfaced first in ileum or blood.

Some clones are missing from TCRdb's copy, which holds only in-frame ones; the method was immunoSEQ multiplex PCR. Of some 39,000 clones listed, 89% are singletons. CDR3 size: 13 residues. Germline V gives CDR1 MGHRA, CDR2 YSYEKL. V was shortened by 5 bases and J by 4 bases, with 11 bases between the two germline ends. The input for sequencing was PBMCs, taken 260 to 270 days after transplant. The receptor's source is a human patient who received an intestinal transplant, so some T cells may come from the graft donor. The V gene is TRBV4-1, the J gene TRBJ1-2, with D uncertain. The CDR3 DNA is TGCGCCAGCAGCTACGGCCTACTCTATGGCTACACCTTC. Translating it yields CASSYGLLYGYTF.